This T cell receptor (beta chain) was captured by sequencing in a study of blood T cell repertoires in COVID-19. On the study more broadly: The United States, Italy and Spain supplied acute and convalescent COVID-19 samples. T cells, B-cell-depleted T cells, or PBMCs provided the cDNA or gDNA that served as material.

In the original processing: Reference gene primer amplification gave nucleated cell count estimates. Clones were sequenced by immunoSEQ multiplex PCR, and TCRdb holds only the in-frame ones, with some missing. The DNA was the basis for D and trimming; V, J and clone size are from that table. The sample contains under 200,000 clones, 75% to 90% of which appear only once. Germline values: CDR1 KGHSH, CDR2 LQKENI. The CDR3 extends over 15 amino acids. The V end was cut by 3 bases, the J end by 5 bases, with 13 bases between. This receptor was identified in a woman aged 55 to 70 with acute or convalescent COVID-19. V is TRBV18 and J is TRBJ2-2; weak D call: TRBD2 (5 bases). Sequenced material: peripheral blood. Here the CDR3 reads CASSPPGVRTGELFF. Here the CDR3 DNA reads TGTGCCAGCTCACCGCCCGGGGTCCGGACCGGGGAGCTGTTTTTT. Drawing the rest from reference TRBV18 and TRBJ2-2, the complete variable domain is NAGVMQNPRHLVRRRGQEARLRCSPMKGHSHVYWYRQLPEEGLKFMVYLQKENIIDESGMPKERFSAEFPKEGPSILRIQQVVRGDSAAYFCASSPPGVRTGELFFGEGSRLTVL.